These T cell receptor beta chains were read from a single sample in a study of cytomegalovirus exposure and HLA in healthy donors. The method was immunoSEQ multiplex PCR; TCRdb's version includes in-frame clones alone and lacks a portion of them. The sample has tens of thousands of clones; 67% are singletons. Sequencing was performed on PBMCs. The receptor set was obtained from a woman aged 45 to 65 in good health and CMV-seropositive. CDR3s include the opening cysteine and the closing phenylalanine or tryptophan. A D gene is named only where the DNA matches it firmly. Part of the rows lack a size; the others show once, few, many or a class for expanded clones.

V gene: TRBV14
J gene: TRBJ2-2
clone size: few
D gene: .
CDR3 DNA: TGTGCCAGCAGCCAATCAGTCCGCTCGAACACCGGGGAGCTGTTTTTT
CDR3 protein: CASSQSVRSNTGELFF

V gene: TRBV2
J gene: TRBJ2-3
clone size: .
D gene: TRBD1
CDR3 DNA: TGTGCCGGCCGGGACAGCCCTCGGTTCACAGATACGCAGTATTTT
CDR3 protein: CAGRDSPRFTDTQYF

V gene: TRBV19
J gene: TRBJ1-1
clone size: .
D gene: TRBD1
CDR3 DNA: TGTGCCAGTAGTCTCGGGACAGGGACCCACACTGAAGCTTTCTTT
CDR3 protein: CASSLGTGTHTEAFF

V gene: TRBV9
J gene: TRBJ1-2
clone size: .
D gene: .
CDR3 DNA: TGTGCCAGCAGCTTAAACTCCCGCCCAGCGGACTATGGCTACACCTTC
CDR3 protein: CASSLNSRPADYGYTF

V gene: TRBV18
J gene: TRBJ1-1
clone size: few
D gene: .
CDR3 DNA: TGTGCCAGCTCACCACGGGGGCAGGGTGTTGAAGCTTTCTTT
CDR3 protein: CASSPRGQGVEAFF

V gene: TRBV9
J gene: TRBJ2-4
clone size: .
D gene: TRBD1
CDR3 DNA: TGTGCCAGCAGCGCACAAACGGGGACAGAAGGTTACATTCAGTACTTC
CDR3 protein: CASSAQTGTEGYIQYF

V gene: TRBV7-6
J gene: TRBJ2-3
clone size: .
D gene: TRBD2
CDR3 DNA: TGTGCCAGCAGCTCAGCTTTTGCGGGGGGGCCCTCAGCAGATACGCAGTATTTT
CDR3 protein: CASSSAFAGGPSADTQYF

V gene: TRBV19
J gene: TRBJ2-7
clone size: .
D gene: TRBD1
CDR3 DNA: TGTGCCAGTAGTCGGGACAGCTCCTACGAGCAGTACTTC
CDR3 protein: CASSRDSSYEQYF

V gene: TRBV7-6
J gene: TRBJ2-1
clone size: .
D gene: TRBD2
CDR3 DNA: TGTGCCAGCAGCCTGACTAGCGAGACCTACAATGAGCAGTTCTTC
CDR3 protein: CASSLTSETYNEQFF

V gene: TRBV2
J gene: TRBJ2-1
clone size: once
D gene: TRBD2
CDR3 DNA: TGTGCCAACCTAGCGGGGGGGCTCGATGAGCAGTTCTTC
CDR3 protein: CANLAGGLDEQFF

V gene: TRBV4-1
J gene: TRBJ2-5
clone size: .
D gene: .
CDR3 DNA: TGCGCCAGCAGCCAAGATCGGCGGGAGACCCAGTACTTC
CDR3 protein: CASSQDRRETQYF

V gene: TRBV14
J gene: TRBJ2-5
clone size: .
D gene: .
CDR3 DNA: TGTGCCAGCAGCCAAGATACCCTCCGAGGCGGGACTTTAGAAGAAGAGACCCAGTACTTC
CDR3 protein: CASSQDTLRGGTLEEETQYF

V gene: TRBV6-1
J gene: TRBJ2-3
clone size: .
D gene: .
CDR3 DNA: TGTGCCAGCAGTTCGGGGGCAGATACGCAGTATTTT
CDR3 protein: CASSSGADTQYF

V gene: TRBV5-6
J gene: TRBJ2-5
clone size: .
D gene: .
CDR3 DNA: TGTGCCAGCAGCCTAGGGGGGGGAGGCCTCTCCCAAGAGACCCAGTACTTC
CDR3 protein: CASSLGGGGLSQETQYF

V gene: TRBV5-6
J gene: TRBJ1-4
clone size: .
D gene: .
CDR3 DNA: TGTGCCAGCAGCTTGGTCCAGGTGGAAAAACTGTTTTTT
CDR3 protein: CASSLVQVEKLFF

V gene: TRBV9
J gene: TRBJ1-1
clone size: .
D gene: .
CDR3 DNA: TGTGCCAGCAGCGCTGAGCCCCGCTTTAACACTGAAGCTTTCTTT
CDR3 protein: CASSAEPRFNTEAFF

V gene: TRBV6-4
J gene: TRBJ2-6
clone size: few
D gene: TRBD2
CDR3 DNA: TGTGCCAGCAGTGACTCGAGCGGGGCTGGGGCCAACGTCCTGACTTTC
CDR3 protein: CASSDSSGAGANVLTF

V gene: TRBV28
J gene: TRBJ1-1
clone size: .
D gene: TRBD1
CDR3 DNA: TGTGCCAGCAGCCGTATAGGGGGCTACACTGAAGCTTTCTTT
CDR3 protein: CASSRIGGYTEAFF

V gene: TRBV9
J gene: TRBJ2-5
clone size: .
D gene: TRBD2
CDR3 DNA: TGTGCCAGCAGCGTAGCTAGCGGGGTCTGGGAGACCCAGTACTTC
CDR3 protein: CASSVASGVWETQYF

V gene: TRBV16
J gene: TRBJ2-3
clone size: once
D gene: .
CDR3 DNA: TGTGCCAGCAGCCAATCGGGCGGGTATACGCAGTATTTT
CDR3 protein: CASSQSGGYTQYF

V gene: TRBV30
J gene: TRBJ1-6
clone size: .
D gene: .
CDR3 DNA: TGTGCCTGGAGCTCTACACGTACACTAAGCTCCTATAATTCACCCCTCCACTTT
CDR3 protein: CAWSSTRTLSSYNSPLHF

V gene: TRBV27
J gene: TRBJ1-5
clone size: .
D gene: .
CDR3 DNA: TGTGCCAGCAGCTGGGAGGGGGGTAATCAGCCTCAGCATTTT
CDR3 protein: CASSWEGGNQPQHF

V gene: TRBV7-3
J gene: TRBJ1-1
clone size: .
D gene: .
CDR3 DNA: TGTGCCAGCAGCAACCCAGGGGAACCTGAAGCTTTCTTT
CDR3 protein: CASSNPGEPEAFF

V gene: TRBV11-2
J gene: TRBJ1-2
clone size: .
D gene: TRBD1
CDR3 DNA: TGTGCCAGCAGAACCACAGGGGGCCAACTCCCTTACTATGGCTACACCTTC
CDR3 protein: CASRTTGGQLPYYGYTF

V gene: TRBV5-1
J gene: TRBJ1-1
clone size: .
D gene: .
CDR3 DNA: TGCGCCAGCAGCTTGCTTGATGGTTCGGGTACTGAAGCTTTCTTT
CDR3 protein: CASSLLDGSGTEAFF

V gene: TRBV5-6
J gene: TRBJ2-5
clone size: .
D gene: .
CDR3 DNA: TGTGCCAGCAGCTTGTGGGACACGGGGGGTGAGGAGACCCAGTACTTC
CDR3 protein: CASSLWDTGGEETQYF

V gene: TRBV7-9
J gene: TRBJ1-3
clone size: .
D gene: .
CDR3 DNA: TGTGCCAGCGCTAGAGGAAACACCATATATTTT
CDR3 protein: CASARGNTIYF

V gene: TRBV2
J gene: TRBJ1-2
clone size: .
D gene: .
CDR3 DNA: TGTGCCAGCAGGGGAGAGGACAGCTATGGCTACACCTTC
CDR3 protein: CASRGEDSYGYTF

V gene: TRBV5-1
J gene: TRBJ2-5
clone size: many
D gene: .
CDR3 DNA: TGCGCCAGCAGCTTGGGGGTCGGGTTCCAAGAGACCCAGTACTTC
CDR3 protein: CASSLGVGFQETQYF

V gene: TRBV7-9
J gene: TRBJ2-1
clone size: .
D gene: TRBD1
CDR3 DNA: TGTTCCAGCAGCTTCCCCGGGACAGGGCTCAATGAGCAGTTCTTC
CDR3 protein: CSSSFPGTGLNEQFF

V gene: TRBV5-1
J gene: TRBJ1-1
clone size: .
D gene: TRBD1
CDR3 DNA: TGCGCCAGCAGCTCCCTGACAGGGGCTATCACTGAAGCTTTCTTT
CDR3 protein: CASSSLTGAITEAFF

V gene: TRBV7-9
J gene: TRBJ2-3
clone size: .
D gene: TRBD2
CDR3 DNA: TGTGCCAGCAGCTTAAGTGGCGGGGGGATAGATACGCAGTATTTT
CDR3 protein: CASSLSGGGIDTQYF

V gene: TRBV5-6
J gene: TRBJ2-7
clone size: .
D gene: TRBD1
CDR3 DNA: TGTGCCAGCAGCTTGGGTCCGGGACAGGGATCGTACGAGCAGTACTTC
CDR3 protein: CASSLGPGQGSYEQYF

V gene: TRBV2
J gene: TRBJ1-1
clone size: .
D gene: .
CDR3 DNA: TGTGCCAACTCACCTGAAGACAGGGAAGCTTTCTTT
CDR3 protein: CANSPEDREAFF

V gene: TRBV4-2
J gene: TRBJ2-1
clone size: .
D gene: .
CDR3 DNA: TGTGCCAGCAGCCAAGTGGGGACATTATACAATGAGCAGTTCTTC
CDR3 protein: CASSQVGTLYNEQFF

V gene: TRBV12-5
J gene: TRBJ1-1
clone size: .
D gene: .
CDR3 DNA: TGTGCTAGTGGCTCGGTGGGTCGGGCTGAAGCTTTCTTT
CDR3 protein: CASGSVGRAEAFF

V gene: TRBV27
J gene: TRBJ1-1
clone size: once
D gene: .
CDR3 DNA: TGTGCCAGCGGGAGACAGGTCCTAGAGAGTGAAGCTTTCTTT
CDR3 protein: CASGRQVLESEAFF

V gene: TRBV28
J gene: TRBJ2-3
clone size: .
D gene: .
CDR3 DNA: TGTGCCAGCAGCCCCCCTAGCACAGATACGCAGTATTTT
CDR3 protein: CASSPPSTDTQYF

V gene: TRBV5-4
J gene: TRBJ2-6
clone size: .
D gene: .
CDR3 DNA: TGTGCCAGCAGCCGTAACAATGGGGCCAACGTCCTGACTTTC
CDR3 protein: CASSRNNGANVLTF

V gene: TRBV10-2
J gene: TRBJ2-1
clone size: .
D gene: .
CDR3 DNA: TGCGCCAGCACAACGAGGCCCGATGGAGATGAGCAGTTCTTC
CDR3 protein: CASTTRPDGDEQFF

V gene: TRBV4-2
J gene: TRBJ1-4
clone size: .
D gene: .
CDR3 DNA: TGTGCCAGCAGCCAAGGTAGTGCAACTAATGAAAAACTGTTTTTT
CDR3 protein: CASSQGSATNEKLFF

V gene: TRBV6-5
J gene: TRBJ1-4
clone size: .
D gene: .
CDR3 DNA: TGTGCCAGCACGTCGGTGTTCGGTGAAAAACTGTTTTTT
CDR3 protein: CASTSVFGEKLFF

V gene: TRBV6-1
J gene: TRBJ2-2
clone size: .
D gene: .
CDR3 DNA: TGTGCCAGCAGTGCCACGGCGGCCGGGGAGCTGTTTTTT
CDR3 protein: CASSATAAGELFF

V gene: TRBV2
J gene: TRBJ1-5
clone size: .
D gene: TRBD1
CDR3 DNA: TGTGCCAGCAGTCCGGAGAGGGACAGCTGGCAGCCCCAGCATTTT
CDR3 protein: CASSPERDSWQPQHF

V gene: TRBV9
J gene: TRBJ2-7
clone size: few
D gene: .
CDR3 DNA: TGTGCCAGCAGCCTTCACAGGGCTTCCGAGCAGTACTTC
CDR3 protein: CASSLHRASEQYF